This entry lists 26 T cell receptor beta chains sequenced from one sample in a study of cytomegalovirus exposure and HLA in healthy donors. Primers for the PCR totalled 60 Vbeta and 13 Jbeta. Assay used: immunoSEQ multiplex PCR; TCRdb lists only in-frame clones, some missing. The sample carries 75,000 to 95,000 clones, nearly 70% recorded once. Input material: PBMCs. These receptors originate from a man aged 50 to 60 in good health and CMV-seronegative.

The genes are TRBV19 and TRBJ1-5, with no clear D. The CDR3 sequence is 15 residues long. Germline-derived CDR1 and CDR2 are LNHDA and SQIVND (reference sequence). V was shortened by 10 bases and J by 1 base, with 17 bases between the two germline ends. The CDR3: CATGGRTLSNQPQHF. The CDR3 DNA follows: TGTGCCACCGGAGGACGGACTCTCAGCAATCAGCCCCAGCATTTT.

There are a few counts of this clone. The V call is TRBV6-1, the J call TRBJ2-2; a possible D gene is TRBD1 (6 bases). Trimming shortened V by 4 bases and J by 5 bases, and 14 bases separated the two germline ends. This CDR3 is built from 15 residues. Per the germline V gene, CDR1 is MNHNS and CDR2 is SASEGT. The CDR3 is CASSGRQGHTGELFF. CDR3 sequence (DNA): TGTGCCAGCAGTGGTCGGCAGGGACATACCGGGGAGCTGTTTTTT.

The chain is built from TRBV29-1 and TRBJ2-7; 8 bases map to TRBD2. This CDR3 spans 14 amino acids. The ends lost 5 bases at V and 3 bases at J; junction bases unmatched: 9. Germline V gene data show CDR1 as SQVTM and CDR2 as ANQGSEA. CDR3 DNA sequence: TGCAGCGTTCAGTACGGGGGGGCCATCTACGAGCAGTACTTC. It is translated as CSVQYGGAIYEQYF.

This chain uses TRBV7-2 with TRBJ1-2; 8 bases line up with TRBD1. This CDR3 has 14 residues. V shed 3 bases and J 4 bases; nucleotides not matched to a gene: 4. Germline CDR1 is SGHTA and CDR2 is FQGNSA. The CDR3 here is CASSFTGGGYGYTF. The CDR3 bases are TGTGCCAGCAGCTTTACAGGGGGAGGCTATGGCTACACCTTC.

The chain has TRBV7-9 and TRBJ1-5; the D gene is possibly TRBD1 (5 bases). The V gene's germline CDR1 is SEHNR and CDR2 FQNEAQ (reference sequence). This CDR3 has 14 amino acids. Deletions cut 4 bases from V and 3 bases from J, with 10 bases between. CDR3 residues: CASSSDRLNQPQHF. In nucleotides, the CDR3 is TGTGCCAGCAGCTCTGACAGACTCAATCAGCCCCAGCATTTT.

This clone showed up just once. This same CDR3 is encoded by further DNA sequences in the sample. The rearrangement links TRBV29-1 to TRBJ2-7, with D possibly TRBD1 on 5 matching bases. The CDR3 totals 12 residues. Germline V gene lookup returns CDR1 SQVTM and CDR2 ANQGSEA. The V and J ends lost 6 bases and 1 base respectively, with 10 bases between them. DNA for the CDR3: TGCAGCGTGGCCAGGGATTCCTACGAGCAGTACTTC. Translating it yields CSVARDSYEQYF.

The genes are TRBV4-2 and TRBJ2-5; D possibly corresponds to TRBD1 (6 bases). The V end lost 4 bases, the J end lost 5 bases, and 17 bases lay between the germline ends. The CDR3 sequence is 15 residues long. The germline gives CDR1 LGHNA, CDR2 YNFKEQ. DNA of the CDR3: TGTGCCAGCAGCCTAGGGACACCCCTTGGGGAGACCCAGTACTTC. Its translation is CASSLGTPLGETQYF.

The V gene is TRBV10-3, the J gene TRBJ1-1, with a weak D call TRBD1 (5 bases). Trimming removed 2 bases at V and 5 bases at J, with 12 bases between. Germline-derived CDR1 and CDR2 are ENHRY and SYGVKD. CDR3 size: 14 residues. The CDR3 sequence: CAISEKGLETEAFF. The DNA for the CDR3 is TGTGCCATCAGTGAGAAGGGGCTCGAGACTGAAGCTTTCTTT.

The chain uses TRBV28 and TRBJ1-5; D ambiguous. V lost 6 bases and J lost 3, with 3 bases in between. The CDR3 loop spans 11 amino acids. Per germline, CDR1 MDHEN and CDR2 SYDVKM. Here the CDR3 reads CASSVNQPQHF. The DNA of the CDR3 is TGTGCCAGCAGCGTCAATCAGCCCCAGCATTTT.

This sequence joins TRBV2 and TRBJ2-1; 9 bases are shared with TRBD2. After removal of 6 bases from V and 6 bases from J, the junction contained 6 bases not matched to a gene. There are 14 residues in the CDR3. Germline V CDR1 and CDR2: SNHLY, FYNNEI. CDR3 in amino acids: CASRRGGRFNEQFF. In DNA form, the CDR3 reads TGTGCCAGCAGGCGGGGGGGCAGGTTCAATGAGCAGTTCTTC.

This clone was counted a single time. The chain recombines TRBV6-6 with TRBJ2-2; D call uncertain. Per the germline V gene, CDR1 is MNHNY and CDR2 is SVGAGI (reference sequence). The length of the CDR3 is 14 residues. V was cut by 11 bases and J by 0 bases, with 13 bases left in between. The CDR3 DNA is TGTGCCGCGCACCCCCATTCGAACACCGGGGAGCTGTTTTTT. Its translation: CAAHPHSNTGELFF.

This clone appeared a few times. The V gene is TRBV11-2, the J gene TRBJ2-5; D possibly corresponds to TRBD1 (5 bases). CDR1 and CDR2 (germline): SGHAT, FQNNGV. The length of the CDR3 is 16 residues. V shed 2 bases and J shed 7 bases, with 20 bases lying between them. The CDR3 DNA sequence: TGTGCCAGCAGCTTATTCTCCGCAGGGTCGATCGGGACCCAGTACTTC. Encoded protein: CASSLFSAGSIGTQYF.

Only a few counts were recorded for this clone. The V gene is TRBV4-3, the J gene TRBJ2-3; 9 bases align to TRBD2. The J segment lost 4 bases and the V segment lost 4 bases, leaving 9 bases of the junction unmatched. The CDR3 covers 16 residues. Germline V lookup: CDR1 LGHNA, CDR2 YSLEER. The CDR3: CASSPVAGAPPDTQYF. The DNA of the CDR3 is TGCGCCAGCAGCCCGGTAGCGGGGGCCCCGCCAGATACGCAGTATTTT.

This clone was seen a single time. This chain joins TRBV27 and TRBJ1-6; D gene unclear. The CDR3 spans 16 residues. Germline lookup yields CDR1 MNHEY and CDR2 SMNVEV (reference sequence). The V end was cut by 4 bases, the J end by 7 bases, with 17 bases between. In DNA, the CDR3 is TGTGCCAGCAGTTGGGGTCCCTCGGGGAGGAATTCACCCCTCCACTTT. Protein: CASSWGPSGRNSPLHF.

The V and J genes are TRBV27 and TRBJ2-7; 8 nucleotides match TRBD1. Trimming removed 5 bases from V and 11 bases from J; junction bases left unmatched: 11. Germline V lookup: CDR1 MNHEY, CDR2 SMNVEV (reference sequence). CDR3 length equals 13 residues. The CDR3 sequence is CASSLDRGSAKYF. Written as DNA, the CDR3 is TGTGCCAGCAGTCTCGACAGGGGTTCGGCGAAGTACTTC.

This clone was seen once. CDR3 bases: TGTGCCAGCAGCCCTAGGAGCGATGAGCAGTTCTTC. This gives the protein CASSPRSDEQFF. The chain carries TRBV2 and TRBJ2-1; D is undetermined. The germline gives CDR1 SNHLY, CDR2 FYNNEI. This CDR3 comprises 12 residues. V was shortened by 6 bases and J by 8 bases, with 11 bases between the two germline ends.

The chain uses TRBV2 and TRBJ1-6; D remains unclear. The CDR3 sequence is 14 residues long. Germline-derived CDR1 and CDR2 are SNHLY and FYNNEI. Trimming took off 4 bases at V and 3 bases at J, with 7 bases between the two ends. The CDR3 DNA sequence: TGTGCCAGCAGTGGCAGGAACTATAATTCACCCCTCCACTTT. This gives the protein CASSGRNYNSPLHF.

This clone was counted once. The conserved final phenylalanine or tryptophan is absent from the CDR3, which likely points to a read error. The chain is built from TRBV7-8 and TRBJ1-1; D is unclear. Trimming left V 0 bases short and J 3 bases short, with 11 bases between. Germline CDR1 SGHVS, CDR2 FQNEAQ. The CDR3 runs to 15 residues. The CDR3, as DNA: TGTGCCAGCAGCTTAGCGGAAACTAGGGACACTGAAGCTTTCGTT. This sequence encodes CASSLAETRDTEAFV.

The chain joins TRBV5-4 to TRBJ2-4, with 10 bases that match TRBD1. Trimming removed 6 bases from V and 8 bases from J; junction bases left unmatched: 11. The CDR3 is 15 residues long. Per the germline V gene, CDR1 is SGHNT and CDR2 is YYREEE (reference sequence). The CDR3 DNA is TGTGCCAGCACCAGACAGGGGGCGCGGGGAGACATTCAGTACTTC. Its protein product is CASTRQGARGDIQYF.

The rearrangement links TRBV5-1 to TRBJ2-3; no clear D. Germline loops: CDR1 SGHRS, CDR2 YFSETQ. The CDR3 has 13 residues. V was pared by 4 bases and J by 8 bases, with 14 bases between. This chain's CDR3 is CASSLTGIGTQYF. The CDR3 bases are TGCGCCAGCAGCCTGACTGGAATTGGTACGCAGTATTTT. The whole variable domain, filled in from reference TRBV5-1 and TRBJ2-3, reads KAGVTQTPRYLIKTRGQQVTLSCSPISGHRSVSWYQQTPGQGLQFLFEYFSETQRNKGNFPGRFSGRQFSNSRSEMNVSTLELGDSALYLCASSLTGIGTQYFGPGTRLTVL.

The sample holds a few counts of this clone. This sequence joins TRBV4-2 and TRBJ1-1; D unresolved. Trimming cost V 0 bases and J 3 bases, with 14 bases left between them. This CDR3 comprises 16 residues. CDR1 and CDR2 from the germline V gene are LGHNA and YNFKEQ. CDR3 in amino acids: CASSQDETGIDTEAFF. As DNA, the CDR3 is TGTGCCAGCAGCCAAGACGAGACGGGGATTGACACTGAAGCTTTCTTT.

Remarks on this clone: Mismatch with germline at one junction end may stem from a read error. The chain combines TRBV6-6 with TRBJ1-5; tentatively, D is TRBD1 (5 bases). The CDR3 spans 14 residues. The V gene's germline CDR1 is MNHNY and CDR2 SVGAGI (reference sequence). The CDR3 sequence: CASSFGGYNQPQHF. CDR3 coding DNA: TGTGCCAGCAGCTTCGGGGGTTACAATCAACCCCAGCATTTT.

The chain employs TRBV18 and TRBJ2-7; TRBD2 aligns across 7 bases. The CDR3 consists of 17 residues. J lost 2 bases, V lost 4 bases, and 14 bases had no gene match. Per the germline V gene, CDR1 is KGHSH and CDR2 is LQKENI. The CDR3 reads CASSLSEGTIKPYEQYV. The CDR3 DNA is TGTGCCAGCTCACTATCCGAGGGGACTATTAAACCCTACGAGCAGTACGTC.

The chain joins TRBV2 to TRBJ2-5, with 7 bases lining up with TRBD2. The CDR3 runs 13 residues. With V trimmed by 3 bases and J by 5 bases, 3 bases remained unmatched. Germline CDR1 and CDR2: SNHLY and FYNNEI. CDR3 amino acids: CASSDSGRETQYF. In DNA form, the CDR3 reads TGTGCCAGCAGTGATAGCGGGCGGGAGACCCAGTACTTC.

Concerning this clone: This same CDR3 is encoded by further DNA sequences in the sample. The V gene is TRBV15, the J gene TRBJ1-1; D possibly corresponds to TRBD1 (5 bases). V lost 1 base, J lost 0 bases, and 6 bases lay in between. This CDR3 comprises 14 residues. Germline-derived CDR1 and CDR2 are LNHNV and YYDKDF (reference sequence). CDR3 in DNA: TGTGCCACCAGCAGAGCAGGGTTGAACACTGAAGCTTTCTTT. This gives the protein CATSRAGLNTEAFF.

The rearrangement links TRBV9 to TRBJ2-7, with D perhaps TRBD2 (6 bases). V was cut by 0 bases and J by 0 bases, with 10 bases left in between. The CDR3 loop spans 15 amino acids. The V gene's germline CDR1 is SGDLS and CDR2 YYNGEE. Here the CDR3 DNA reads TGTGCCAGCAGCGTAGGCGGGGACGGCTCCTACGAGCAGTACTTC. This sequence encodes CASSVGGDGSYEQYF.